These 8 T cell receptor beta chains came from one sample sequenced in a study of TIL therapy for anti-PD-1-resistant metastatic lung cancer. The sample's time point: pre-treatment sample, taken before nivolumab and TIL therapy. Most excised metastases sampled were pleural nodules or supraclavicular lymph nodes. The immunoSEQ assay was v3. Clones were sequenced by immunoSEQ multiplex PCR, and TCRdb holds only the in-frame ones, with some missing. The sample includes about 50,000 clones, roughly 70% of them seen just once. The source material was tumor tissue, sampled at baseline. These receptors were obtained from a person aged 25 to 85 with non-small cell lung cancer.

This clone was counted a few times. The CDR3 DNA reads as TGCGCCAGCAGTGAGTTGCGGGAGGGCCCTCAGGATGAGCAGTTCTTC. This sequence encodes CASSELREGPQDEQFF. The V call is TRBV10-1, the J call TRBJ2-1; 9 bases are shared with TRBD2. CDR1 WNHNN and CDR2 SYGVQD come from the germline V gene (reference sequence). This CDR3 region has 16 residues. J gave up 8 bases and V 1 base, and 9 bases lay outside the gene matches.

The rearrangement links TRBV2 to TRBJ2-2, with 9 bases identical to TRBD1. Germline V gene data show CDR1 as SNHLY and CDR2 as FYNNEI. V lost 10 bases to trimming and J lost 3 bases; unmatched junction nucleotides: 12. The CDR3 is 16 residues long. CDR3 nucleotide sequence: TGTGCCACCCCCCGCCGGGGACAGGGATACACCGGGGAGCTGTTTTTT. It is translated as CATPRRGQGYTGELFF.

DNA of the CDR3: TGTGCCAGCAGCAAAAGGACAGGGGGCGTCGAGACCCAGTACTTC. This codes for CASSKRTGGVETQYF. This rearrangement joins TRBV5-4 to TRBJ2-5, with 11 nucleotides matching TRBD1. CDR1 and CDR2 (germline): SGHNT, YYREEE (reference sequence). CDR3 size: 15 residues. V shed 4 bases and J 5 bases; nucleotides not matched to a gene: 7.

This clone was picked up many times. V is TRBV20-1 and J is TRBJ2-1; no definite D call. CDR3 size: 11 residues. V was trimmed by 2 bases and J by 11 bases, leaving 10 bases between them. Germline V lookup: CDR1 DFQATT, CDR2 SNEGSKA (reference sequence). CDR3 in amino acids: CSARSHLQQFF. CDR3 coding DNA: TGCAGTGCTAGAAGCCACCTCCAGCAGTTCTTC.

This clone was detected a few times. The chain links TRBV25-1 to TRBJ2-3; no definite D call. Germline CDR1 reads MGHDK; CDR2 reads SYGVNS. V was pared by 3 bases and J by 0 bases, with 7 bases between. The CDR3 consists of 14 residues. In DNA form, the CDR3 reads TGTGCCAGCAGTGATGTCGGTAGCACAGATACGCAGTATTTT. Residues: CASSDVGSTDTQYF.

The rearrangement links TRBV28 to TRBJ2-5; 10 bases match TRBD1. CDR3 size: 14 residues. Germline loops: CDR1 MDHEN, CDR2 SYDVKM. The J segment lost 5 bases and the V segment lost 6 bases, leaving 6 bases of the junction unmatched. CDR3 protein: CASRLPGQGETQYF. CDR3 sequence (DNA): TGTGCCAGCAGACTGCCGGGACAGGGGGAGACCCAGTACTTC.

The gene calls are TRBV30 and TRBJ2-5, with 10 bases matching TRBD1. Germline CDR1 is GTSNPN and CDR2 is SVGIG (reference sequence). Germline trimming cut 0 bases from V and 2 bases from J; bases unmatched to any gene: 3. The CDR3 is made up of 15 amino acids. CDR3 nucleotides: TGTGCCTGGAGTGTGGACAGGGGGTTTCAAGAGACCCAGTACTTC. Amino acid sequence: CAWSVDRGFQETQYF.

CDR3 DNA sequence: TGTGCCAGCTCCCCGACCGTTGACACCGGTGGTGAAAAACTGTTTTTT. Translating gives CASSPTVDTGGEKLFF. The genes are TRBV18 and TRBJ1-4, with D unclear. The V and J ends lost 6 bases and 7 bases respectively, with 21 bases between them. Germline V lookup: CDR1 KGHSH, CDR2 LQKENI. The length of the CDR3 is 16 residues.